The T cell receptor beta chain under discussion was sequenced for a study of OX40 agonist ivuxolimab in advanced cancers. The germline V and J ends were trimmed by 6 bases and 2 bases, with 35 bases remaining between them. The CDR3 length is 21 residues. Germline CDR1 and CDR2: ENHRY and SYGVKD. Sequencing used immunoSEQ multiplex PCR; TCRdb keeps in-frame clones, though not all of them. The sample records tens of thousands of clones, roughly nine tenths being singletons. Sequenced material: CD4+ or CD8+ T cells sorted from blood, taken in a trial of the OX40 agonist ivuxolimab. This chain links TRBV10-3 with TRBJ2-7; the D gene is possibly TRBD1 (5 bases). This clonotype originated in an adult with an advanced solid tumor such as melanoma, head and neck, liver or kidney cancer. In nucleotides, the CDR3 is TGTGCCATCAGAGGACAAGGGGAAGGAACCCAACGGACCCGTGGGACCTACGAGCAGTACTTC. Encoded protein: CAIRGQGEGTQRTRGTYEQYF.